This passage covers 3 T cell receptor beta chains from one sample sequenced in a study of T cells in Graves' hyperthyroidism and ophthalmopathy. TCR beta CDR3 regions were amplified from RNA. A first-round RT-PCR of the TCR CDR3 used the HTBI primer set. TCRdb used MiXCR to reprocess the multiplex PCR reads, holding one entry per CDR3 protein. The table shows roughly 500,000 distinct CDR3 sequences, with about 46% occurring only once. Specimen: peripheral blood or thyroid tissue (not recorded which). The source of these receptors is an adult woman with Graves' disease, either hyperthyroidism or ophthalmopathy (not recorded which).

This rearrangement joins TRBV2 to TRBJ1-4, with 7 bases fitting TRBD1. V shed 7 bases, J shed 7 bases, and the junction held 3 bases outside the gene matches. The CDR3 spans 12 residues. Germline CDR1 SNHLY, CDR2 FYNNEI. CDR3 region: CASTGGGEKLFF. DNA for the CDR3: TGTGCCAGCACAGGGGGGGGTGAAAAACTGTTTTTT. The full variable domain, in which reference TRBV2 and TRBJ1-4 provide the parts outside the CDR3, is EPEVTQTPSHQVTQMGQEVILRCVPISNHLYFYWYRQILGQKVEFLVSFYNNEISEKSEIFDDQFSVERPDGSNFTLKIRSTKLEDSAMYFCASTGGGEKLFFGSGTQLSVL.

The sample holds a few counts of this clonotype. The V call is TRBV7-2, the J call TRBJ2-5; a weak D match, TRBD2 (5 bases). V was cut by 4 bases and J by 0 bases, with 12 bases left in between. CDR1 is SGHTA, CDR2 FQGNSA, per germline. The CDR3 runs 15 residues. The CDR3 DNA is TGTGCCAGCAGCTCCATGGGCGGGTACCAAGAGACCCAGTACTTC. This gives the protein CASSSMGGYQETQYF.

The chain recombines TRBV9 with TRBJ1-1; D gene uncertain. V shed 4 bases and J shed 6 bases, with 13 bases lying between them. The CDR3 runs 13 residues. Germline CDR1 reads SGDLS; CDR2 reads YYNGEE. CDR3 sequence reads: CASSLLGFAEAFF. CDR3 in DNA: TGTGCCAGCAGCCTTCTCGGGTTCGCTGAAGCTTTCTTT.